This TCR beta chain came from a study of molecular identifiers for immune sequencing clone quantification listed by TCRdb under 2018. Regarding the complete study: For a replicate experiment, RNA from roughly 20,000 or 100,000 naive CD8 T cells was divided into five aliquots, and four of the five aliquots were sequenced. CD8 T cells were used in a methods study to benchmark molecular-identifier clustering-based TCR repertoire sequencing (MIDCIRS) and TCR RNA copy counting.

The method behind the library was PCR. The instrument given in TCRdb is Illumina HiSeq 4000. Bulk TCR libraries were prepared as previously described, using TCR primers listed in Table S5. The Qiagen AllPrep DNA/RNA kit was used to purify total RNA. Before analysis, reads from multiple sequencing runs of one library were combined. From the authors' description of their analysis: Reads were retained only if an exact TCR constant sequence was present, and the retained reads were trimmed to 150 nt and grouped according to their 12-nt molecular barcodes. Reads in each barcode group were sub-clustered using a 15% Levenshtein threshold, and a quality-weighted consensus sequence was built for each RNA molecule. Non-functional sequences were discarded, and so were lower-count sequences lying one edit away from another sequence. On the basis of fitting two negative binomial distributions, barcode sub-clusters with fewer than 20% of the maximum read count were discarded. TCRdb took the public reads, trimmed them with fastp at Q25, ran MiXCR for clone calling and kept in-frame beta chains. Rows are unified per CDR3 protein, each entry keeping the most common DNA and genes. In this record, the V and J calls reflect TCRdb's handling and not the investigators' own analysis. This sample comprises some 320,000 distinct CDR3 sequences, about a fifth of them detected only once. The ten biggest clones cover approximately 0.84% of the sample.

Broader findings and caveats from the paper: About 3 recovered TCR RNA copies per cell were obtained by modeling, versus around 10 by digital PCR, implying a capture efficiency of 30% to 35%. Spiked-in Jurkat TCR RNA equivalent to a single cell was reported to be detectable even among one million naive CD8 T cells. Highly expanded clone sizes could be underestimated because identical TCR molecules may share a barcode. Naive libraries contained spiked-in Jurkat TCR RNA (roughly ten copies' worth), which is not part of the donor repertoire. In CMV-specific effector cells, clones with more than 20 RNA copies accounted for over 97% of molecules, whereas in naive cells such clones accounted for under 1%. When barcode sub-clustering was omitted, TCR diversity was inflated by chimeric consensus sequences, with chimeras reaching as high as 47%.

CDR1 and CDR2 were assigned from the germline V gene (reference sequence) as LNHDA and SQIVND. V is shortened by 7 bases, J by 7 bases, and the region joining them spans 16 bases. The CDR3 goes from the cysteine to the phenylalanine over 14 residues. Solely the CDR3 DNA is kept, with 42 bases framed from the first base. This clonotype has just a few counts. Its antigen target is currently unknown. No clone much larger than this one lies a single base away; base qualities are absent. Libraries of naive CD8 T cells were generated from approximately 20,000 to 1,000,000 sorted cells, with 10%, 30% or 50% of the purified RNA used. On a BD FACSAria II, naive CD8 T cells were FACS-sorted as CD8+CD4-CCR7+CD45RA+ and collected into RLT Plus buffer. To test detection sensitivity, Jurkat RNA equivalent to more than 9 TCR copies was spiked into samples of roughly 18,000-1,000,000 naive CD8 T cells. CD8 T cells were enriched using RosetteSep CD8+ T Cell Enrichment Cocktail and Ficoll-Paque, and the enriched cells then underwent ACK red cell lysis.

Specimen: naive CD8+ T cells from blood, with Jurkat cell RNA spiked in. This specimen's cell subset or site label, per the study, means: FACS-sorted CD8+CD4-CCR7+CD45RA+ naive T cells. The receptor's source is a human donor in good health. Some libraries in this study had Jurkat cell RNA spiked in. The rearranged chain carries TRBV19 and TRBJ2-2; the best D guess is TRBD2, with 5 bases matching. The CDR3 protein sequence reads: CASIGLPDYGELFF. In nucleotides, the sequence is TGTGCCAGTATTGGTCTCCCTGACTACGGGGAGCTGTTTTTT.